This paragraph covers one TCR beta chain sequence. Its antigen is not known. This CDR3 region has 16 residues. The germline V gene encodes CDR1 SGHVS and CDR2 FQNEAQ. The trim removed 5 bases at V and 3 bases at J, leaving 5 bases unmatched. The data are from a study of T cell responses to AZD1222 COVID-19 vaccine. The repertoire was sequenced with immunoSEQ multiplex PCR; TCRdb's copy has only in-frame clones and lacks some. The repertoire consists of 95,000 to 150,000 clones, with around 91% occurring once and the leading ten covering around 1.8%. Study-level results: Possibly, clonal diversity was underestimated; donors were largely white British and included more females. The study found vaccine-associated CD4 TCRs spanning spike, dominant at 160-218 and 743-854. Targeting of unmutated variant regions was reportedly seen in nearly half of spike-specific TCRs.

The sequencing here drew on peripheral blood, taken on day 0 of AZD1222 vaccination. The sequence was collected from an adult in good health. The rearrangement joins TRBV7-8 to TRBJ2-2, with 11 nucleotides matching TRBD1. The CDR3 is CASSPGQGAYTGELFF. The DNA of the CDR3 is TGTGCCAGCAGCCCCGGACAGGGGGCATACACCGGGGAGCTGTTTTTT.